This T cell receptor (beta chain) was recovered during a study of blood T cell repertoires in COVID-19. Germline V lookup: CDR1 MNHEY, CDR2 SVGAGI. Trimming took off 5 bases at V and 4 bases at J, with 17 bases between the two ends. CDR3 length: 15 residues. What the recovered Cohort 3 donors had was two negative PCRs, clearance, or symptom resolution. As processed by the authors: It was from reference gene primer amplification that nucleated cell counts were estimated. TCRdb's copy holds only in-frame clones and misses some; the assay was immunoSEQ multiplex PCR. Clone size and V and J calls were adopted from that table, with D and trimming inferred from the DNA. Counted here are 250,000 to 350,000 clones, 80% to 90% occurring once; the ten biggest clones make up approximately 4%.

The sample taken for sequencing was PBMCs or T cells enriched from blood (not recorded which). This TCR was sampled from a woman in her thirties who had recovered from COVID-19. The chain combines TRBV6-5 with TRBJ1-2; a possible D gene is TRBD1 (5 bases). This CDR3 reads CASSRIREIVYGYTF. Written as DNA, the CDR3 is TGTGCCAGCAGTCGAATCAGGGAAATCGTCTATGGCTACACCTTC.